This T cell receptor beta chain was documented in a study of cytomegalovirus exposure and HLA in healthy donors. The study's findings and limits: Three chains linked to CMV were shown in vitro to be specific for CMV antigens.

With regard to this clone: Its matching antigen is unknown.

In the PCR, 60 Vbeta and 13 Jbeta primers were used. Libraries were prepared by immunoSEQ multiplex PCR; TCRdb keeps only in-frame clonotypes and omits some of them. The table lists about 140,000 clones, about 80% of them singletons. The CDR3 has 20 amino acids. Germline V CDR1 and CDR2: SGHNT, YYREEE (reference sequence). V gave up 0 bases and J gave up 12 bases, with 34 bases separating them. The origin of this receptor is a woman between 55 and 75 years old in good health and CMV-seropositive. The V gene is TRBV5-4, the J gene TRBJ2-1, with a tentative D call TRBD2 (5 bases). Sequenced: PBMCs. Here the CDR3 reads CASSLDGRTDATRYPEVQFF. DNA of the CDR3: TGTGCCAGCAGCTTGGATGGGCGGACGGACGCAACACGATACCCGGAGGTGCAGTTCTTC.